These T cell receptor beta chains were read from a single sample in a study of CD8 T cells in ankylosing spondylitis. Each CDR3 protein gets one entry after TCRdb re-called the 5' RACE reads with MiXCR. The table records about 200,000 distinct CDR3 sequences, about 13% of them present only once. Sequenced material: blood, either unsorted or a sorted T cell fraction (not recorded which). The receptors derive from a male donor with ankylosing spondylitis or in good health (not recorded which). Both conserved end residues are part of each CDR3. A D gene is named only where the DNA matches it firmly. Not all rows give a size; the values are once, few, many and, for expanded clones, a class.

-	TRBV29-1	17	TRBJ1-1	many	CSVEGRGGQRMNTEAFF	TGCAGCGTTGAAGGAAGGGGAGGACAGCGCATGAACACTGAAGCTTTCTTT
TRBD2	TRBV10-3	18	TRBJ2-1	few	CAISEVHELKVAGNEQFF	TGTGCCATCAGTGAAGTGCATGAATTGAAGGTAGCGGGCAATGAGCAGTTCTTC
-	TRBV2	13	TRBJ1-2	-	CASRGDSHPGYTF	TGTGCCAGCAGGGGCGACAGCCATCCGGGCTACACCTTC
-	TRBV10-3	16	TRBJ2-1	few	CAISESGGIPGDEQFF	TGTGCCATCAGTGAGTCGGGCGGGATACCCGGGGATGAGCAGTTCTTC
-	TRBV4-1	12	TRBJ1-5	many	CASSPVGQPQHF	TGCGCCAGCAGCCCCGTGGGTCAGCCCCAGCATTTT
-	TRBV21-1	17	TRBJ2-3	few	CASSKGRRRLTADTQYF	TGTGCCAGCAGCAAAGGGCGGCGGAGGCTAACAGCAGATACGCAGTATTTT
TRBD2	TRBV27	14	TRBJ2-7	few	CASSVAGGPGEQYF	TGTGCCAGCAGCGTAGCGGGAGGGCCCGGGGAGCAGTACTTC
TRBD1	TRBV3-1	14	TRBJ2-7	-	CASSPGTGNYEQYF	TGTGCCAGCAGTCCCGGGACAGGGAACTACGAGCAGTACTTC
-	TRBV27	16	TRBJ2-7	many	CASQGTADPNSYEQYF	TGTGCCAGCCAGGGGACCGCCGACCCAAACTCCTACGAGCAGTACTTC
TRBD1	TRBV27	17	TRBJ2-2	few	CASSPLGTGERTGELFF	TGTGCCAGCAGCCCCCTCGGGACAGGGGAACGAACCGGGGAGCTGTTTTTT
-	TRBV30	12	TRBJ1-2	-	CAWSITADGYTF	TGTGCCTGGAGTATCACGGCGGATGGCTACACCTTC
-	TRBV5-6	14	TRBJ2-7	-	CASSLALTRYEQYF	TGTGCCAGCAGCTTGGCCTTGACTCGCTACGAGCAGTACTTC
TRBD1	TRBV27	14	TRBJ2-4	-	CASSLGQGKNIQYF	TGTGCCAGCAGTCTGGGACAGGGTAAAAACATTCAGTACTTC
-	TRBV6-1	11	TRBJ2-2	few	CASVRTGELFF	TGTGCCAGCGTCAGGACCGGGGAGCTGTTTTTT